The clone carrying this T cell receptor beta chain has a count of ten or more. Antigen specificity is unknown. The authors prepared the TCRbeta library with unique molecular identifiers. TCRdb re-derived calls from the PCR reads in MiXCR, one entry per CDR3 protein. The sample gives almost 500,000 distinct CDR3 sequences, 10% to 13% of which show up once; around 2% is in the top ten. The source of the sample is a study of T-cell reconstitution after alpha-beta-depleted transplantation in children. Study results and limitations: Several hundred expanded graft clones reportedly supplied alpha-beta T cells about two months after transplant.

Germline trimming cut 7 bases from V and 4 bases from J; bases unmatched to any gene: 7. The length of the CDR3 is 13 residues. CDR1 is SGHVS, CDR2 FQNEAQ, per germline. The receptor was derived from a child under 10 years old with inherited bone marrow failure, due to receive a stem cell transplant. The input for sequencing was PBMCs, taken before TCRalphabeta/CD19-depleted stem cell transplant. The chain couples TRBV7-8 to TRBJ2-7, with TRBD2 identical over 7 bases. The CDR3 nucleotides read TGTGCCAGCACAGCGGGGTCCTCTTACGAGCAGTACTTC. Its translation is CASTAGSSYEQYF.